The 25 T cell receptor beta chains below all came from one sample that was sequenced in a study of T-cell reconstitution after alpha-beta-depleted transplantation in children. The TCRbeta library was prepared with unique molecular identifiers. MiXCR was run by TCRdb on the PCR reads, yielding one entry per CDR3 protein. Of about 830,000 distinct CDR3 sequences listed, approximately 15% are singletons. The sequenced sample was PBMCs, mostly from graft donor cells, obtained 360 days after TCRalphabeta/CD19-depleted stem cell transplant. The receptors derive from a male patient younger than 18 who had a stem cell transplant for acute lymphoblastic leukemia, so the T cells may come from the graft donor.

This clonotype was detected only a few times. This rearrangement joins TRBV10-3 to TRBJ2-7; D might be TRBD1 (6 bases). The CDR3 loop spans 11 amino acids. The V and J ends lost 6 bases and 5 bases respectively, with 8 bases between them. CDR1 and CDR2 from the germline V gene are ENHRY and SYGVKD. The CDR3 DNA reads TGTGCCATCAGCAGGGGTGACGAGCAGTACTTC. Its translation: CAISRGDEQYF.

This chain uses TRBV7-9 with TRBJ2-1, with TRBD2 matching over 11 bases. Per germline, CDR1 SEHNR and CDR2 FQNEAQ (reference sequence). This CDR3 contains 14 residues. V shed 3 bases, J shed 9 bases, and the junction held 4 bases outside the gene matches. The CDR3: CASSFSGRAGEQFF. The CDR3 DNA is TGTGCCAGCAGCTTTAGCGGGAGGGCCGGTGAGCAGTTCTTC.

The V gene is TRBV7-2, the J gene TRBJ2-3, with unresolved D. The CDR3 is 12 amino acids. The V gene lost 5 bases and the J gene lost 5 bases, with 8 bases spanning the gap. Germline loops: CDR1 SGHTA, CDR2 FQGNSA. The chain's CDR3 is CASSPYLDTQYF. CDR3 sequence (DNA): TGTGCCAGCAGCCCCTACCTAGATACGCAGTATTTT.

This clonotype has just a few counts. The rearrangement links TRBV5-5 to TRBJ2-7; the D gene is possibly TRBD2 (6 bases). Trimming took 5 bases from V and 4 from J, leaving 19 bases between them. CDR3 length: 15 amino acids. CDR1 and CDR2 (germline): SGHKS, YYEKEE (reference sequence). The CDR3 DNA reads TGTGCCAGCAGATTACCCGGGACTGCCCGATACGAGCAGTACTTC. Translated, it gives CASRLPGTARYEQYF.

This clonotype has only a few counts. The chain links TRBV19 to TRBJ2-3, with D perhaps matching TRBD1 (6 bases). CDR3 length equals 20 residues. The V and J ends lost 3 bases and 0 bases respectively, with 25 bases between them. Germline V lookup: CDR1 LNHDA, CDR2 SQIVND (reference sequence). CDR3 DNA sequence: TGTGCCAGTAGTATTTGGGGAGTTACAGGGATAAGCGGAAGCACAGATACGCAGTATTTT. Translation: CASSIWGVTGISGSTDTQYF.

The chain recombines TRBV20-1 with TRBJ2-7; 9 bases match TRBD1. Germline lookup yields CDR1 DFQATT and CDR2 SNEGSKA (reference sequence). V dropped 1 base and J dropped 2; count of bases not matched to a gene: 9. This CDR3 is 16 amino acids long. The DNA of the CDR3 is TGCAGTGCTAGAGCTAACAGGGGGCTTAGGGCCTACGAGCAGTACTTC. Its protein is CSARANRGLRAYEQYF.

This clonotype was picked up a small number of times. The genes are TRBV9 and TRBJ2-2; D is unresolved. Between the trimmed V and J ends, which lost 3 bases and 0 bases, there was a span of 12 bases. Germline V gene sequence: CDR1 SGDLS, CDR2 YYNGEE. This CDR3 contains 16 residues. The CDR3 nucleotides read TGTGCCAGCAGCGCTTGGACCGACGCGAACACCGGGGAGCTGTTTTTT. Residues: CASSAWTDANTGELFF.

This clonotype was detected a few times. V gene TRBV5-1 combines with J gene TRBJ2-1, with 14 bases identical to TRBD2. From germline, CDR1 is SGHRS and CDR2 YFSETQ. The CDR3 loop spans 16 amino acids. The ends lost 1 base at V and 9 bases at J; junction bases unmatched: 6. The CDR3 bases are TGCGCCAGCAGCTTGATGACTAGCGGGAGGGCCACTGAGCAGTTCTTC. Its protein is CASSLMTSGRATEQFF.

The chain has TRBV19 and TRBJ2-1; 10 positions agree with TRBD2. This CDR3 comprises 15 residues. Germline V gives CDR1 LNHDA, CDR2 SQIVND (reference sequence). V gave up 8 bases and J gave up 8 bases; unmatched junction bases: 12. The CDR3 sequence is CASSSPLAGAYEQFF. CDR3 DNA sequence: TGTGCCAGTTCTAGTCCCCTAGCGGGAGCATATGAGCAGTTCTTC.

In this sample, this clonotype turned up a few times. J is TRBJ2-1 and V is TRBV12-3 or TRBV12-4, with 11 positions matching TRBD1. The junction had 3 bases not matched to a gene; V was cut back by 6 bases and J by 5 bases. This CDR3 contains 14 residues. The CDR3 loop is CASSGDRGNNEQFF. CDR3 sequence (DNA): TGTGCCAGCAGCGGGGACAGGGGGAACAATGAGCAGTTCTTC.

This clonotype was detected a few times. CDR3 coding DNA: TGTGCCAGCTGGACACCTACCTACGAGCAGTACTTC. Residues: CASWTPTYEQYF. The chain has TRBV12-3 or TRBV12-4 and TRBJ2-7, with D perhaps matching TRBD1 (5 bases). V lost 8 bases and J 2 bases, leaving 10 bases between the germline ends. The CDR3 is 12 amino acids.

Comments on this clonotype: Mismatch with germline at one junction end may stem from a read error. J is TRBJ2-7 and V is TRBV15; maybe TRBD1 (6 bases). CDR3 size: 16 residues. The germline CDR1 and CDR2 sequences are LNHNV and YYDKDF (reference sequence). DNA of the CDR3: TGTGCCACCAGCAGAGCCCCCTTACAGGGATCCTACGAGCATTACTTC. It yields the protein CATSRAPLQGSYEHYF. Full variable domain (outside the CDR3, taken from reference TRBV15 and TRBJ2-7): DAMVIQNPRYQVTQFGKPVTLSCSQTLNHNVMYWYQQKSSQAPKLLFHYYDKDFNNEADTPDNFQSRRPNTSFCFLDIRSPGLGDTAMYLCATSRAPLQGSYEHYFGPGTRLTVT.

In its sample, this clonotype was seen a few times. V is TRBV29-1 and J is TRBJ2-7; no reliable D call. Between the trimmed V and J ends, which lost 0 bases and 8 bases, there was a span of 14 bases. Germline CDR1 SQVTM, CDR2 ANQGSEA. There are 13 residues in the CDR3. CDR3 region: CSVEDPGPIKQYF. CDR3 sequence (DNA): TGCAGCGTTGAAGATCCTGGCCCCATAAAGCAGTACTTC.

The chain employs TRBV5-1 and TRBJ2-3; tentative D call: TRBD2 (6 bases). V lost 4 bases and J 4 bases, leaving 13 bases between the germline ends. Germline CDR1 SGHRS, CDR2 YFSETQ. The CDR3 sequence is 14 residues long. CDR3 in amino acids: CASSLQDYPDTQYF. The CDR3 DNA reads as TGCGCCAGCAGCCTACAGGACTACCCAGATACGCAGTATTTT.

In this sample, this clonotype turned up a few times. This chain links TRBV12-3 or TRBV12-4 with TRBJ2-3, with D possibly matching TRBD1 (6 bases). Trimming left V 5 bases short and J 1 base short, with 13 bases between. CDR3 length equals 15 residues. Here the CDR3 DNA reads TGTGCCAGCAGTCCAAACAGGGCCGGCACAGATACGCAGTATTTT. Protein sequence: CASSPNRAGTDTQYF.

This clonotype showed up just a few times. This chain links TRBV5-1 with TRBJ1-1; perhaps TRBD1 as D (5 bases). The CDR3 extends over 15 amino acids. Between the trimmed V and J ends, which lost 1 base and 7 bases, there was a span of 17 bases. The germline V gene has CDR1 SGHRS and CDR2 YFSETQ. CDR3 region: CASSLTSRRDYEAFF. DNA for the CDR3: TGCGCCAGCAGCTTGACTAGCAGAAGGGACTATGAAGCTTTCTTT. Variable domain in full (rest from reference TRBV5-1 and TRBJ1-1): KAGVTQTPRYLIKTRGQQVTLSCSPISGHRSVSWYQQTPGQGLQFLFEYFSETQRNKGNFPGRFSGRQFSNSRSEMNVSTLELGDSALYLCASSLTSRRDYEAFFGQGTRLTVV.

Here the CDR3 reads CASSVRQVANYGYTF. The CDR3 nucleotides are TGTGCCAGCAGCGTTCGACAAGTTGCTAACTATGGCTACACCTTC. The chain has TRBV9 and TRBJ1-2; D not resolved. CDR3 length: 15 amino acids. The germline V gene encodes CDR1 SGDLS and CDR2 YYNGEE. V lost 2 bases, J lost 0 bases, and 11 bases lay in between.

V and J are TRBV9 and TRBJ2-5; D perhaps matches TRBD1 (5 bases). Trimming took 3 bases from V and 1 from J, leaving 10 bases between them. The CDR3 covers 14 residues. Germline V CDR1 and CDR2: SGDLS, YYNGEE. The CDR3 nucleotides read TGTGCCAGCAGCGAGACAGTACTCCAAGAGACCCAGTACTTC. Amino acids: CASSETVLQETQYF.

This clonotype was detected only a few times. The genes are TRBV6-1 and TRBJ2-1; 11 bases map to TRBD2. The V gene end was trimmed by 6 bases and the J gene end by 3 bases; junction bases not matched to a gene: 1. Looked up from germline, CDR1 is MNHNS and CDR2 is SASEGT. The CDR3 consists of 14 residues. The CDR3, as DNA: TGTGCCAGCAGGACTAGCGGGATCTACAATGAGCAGTTCTTC. It translates to CASRTSGIYNEQFF.

There are a few counts of this clonotype. The gene calls are TRBV5-1 and TRBJ2-5, with D possibly TRBD2 on 6 matching bases. The V end was cut by 1 base, the J end by 2 bases, with 15 bases between. The CDR3 loop spans 16 amino acids. Germline V gives CDR1 SGHRS, CDR2 YFSETQ. CDR3 loop: CASSLLGEAEQETQYF. The CDR3 bases are TGCGCCAGCAGCTTGCTCGGGGAGGCGGAACAAGAGACCCAGTACTTC.

This sequence joins TRBV4-1 and TRBJ2-3; 7 nucleotides agree with TRBD2. After removal of 4 bases from V and 5 bases from J, the junction contained 12 bases not matched to a gene. The length of the CDR3 is 16 residues. Germline V lookup: CDR1 MGHRA, CDR2 YSYEKL. The CDR3 DNA reads as TGCGCCAGCAGCCCACCACCGAGGGTAGCGGGAGATACGCAGTATTTT. This gives the protein CASSPPPRVAGDTQYF.

The chain combines TRBV11-2 with TRBJ2-1, with 8 nucleotides matching TRBD2. This CDR3 contains 15 residues. The V gene end was trimmed by 1 base and the J gene end by 10 bases; junction bases not matched to a gene: 9. CDR1 and CDR2 from the germline V gene are SGHAT and FQNNGV. The CDR3 sequence: CASSLGTGGPKEQFF. Here the CDR3 DNA reads TGTGCCAGCAGCTTAGGGACGGGAGGGCCGAAGGAGCAGTTCTTC.

This clonotype was recorded many times. One end of the junction does not line up with germline, which may come from a read error. The CDR3: CASSSYSTDTQYF. CDR3 nucleotides: TGTGCCAGCAGTTCATACAGCACAGATACGCAGTATTTT. The chain employs TRBV5-1 and TRBJ2-3; D gene uncertain. Germline V gene lookup returns CDR1 SGHRS and CDR2 YFSETQ. The CDR3 length is 13 residues.

The chain uses TRBV6-5 and TRBJ1-1, with D unclear. V was pared by 0 bases and J by 0 bases, with 5 bases between. CDR1 and CDR2 (germline): MNHEY, SVGAGI. The CDR3 loop spans 14 amino acids. CDR3 protein: CASSYSVMNTEAFF. CDR3 coding DNA: TGTGCCAGCAGTTACTCGGTTATGAACACTGAAGCTTTCTTT.

This clonotype has a handful of counts. V and J are TRBV11-1 and TRBJ2-3; 15 nucleotides agree with TRBD2. CDR3 size: 18 residues. From germline, CDR1 is SGHAT and CDR2 FQDESV (reference sequence). Unmatched junction bases numbered 8, after V lost 4 bases and J lost 3 bases. DNA of the CDR3: TGTGCCAGCAGCTCCCGAGGACTAGCGGGAGGGCCGACAGATACGCAGTATTTT. The encoded protein is CASSSRGLAGGPTDTQYF.